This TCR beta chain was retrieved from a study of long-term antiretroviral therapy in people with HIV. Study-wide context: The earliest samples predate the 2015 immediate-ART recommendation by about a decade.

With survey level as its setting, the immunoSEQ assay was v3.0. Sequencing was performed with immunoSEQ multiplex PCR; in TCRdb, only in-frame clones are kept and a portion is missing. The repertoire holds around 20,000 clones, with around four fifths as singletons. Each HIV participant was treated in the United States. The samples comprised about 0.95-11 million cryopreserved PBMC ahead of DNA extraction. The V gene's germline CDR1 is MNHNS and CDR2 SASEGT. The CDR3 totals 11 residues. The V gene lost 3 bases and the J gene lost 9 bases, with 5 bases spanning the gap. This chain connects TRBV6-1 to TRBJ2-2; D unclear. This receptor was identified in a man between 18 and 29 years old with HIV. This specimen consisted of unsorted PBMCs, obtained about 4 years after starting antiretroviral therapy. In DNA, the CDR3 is TGTGCCAGCAGTGATGGATGGGAGCTGTTTTTT. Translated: CASSDGWELFF.